A selection of T cell receptor beta chains follows, all from one sample in a study of regulatory T cells in long-lasting Graves disease. TCRdb re-derived calls from the multiplex PCR reads in MiXCR, one entry per CDR3 protein. Among around 460,000 distinct CDR3 sequences listed, about 15% were seen once. The same data also went into a second study, on T cells in Graves' hyperthyroidism and ophthalmopathy.

Sequencing was performed on peripheral blood mononuclear cells (PBMCs), taken at new diagnosis, from a patient treated with antithyroid drugs. These receptors were obtained from a woman aged 50 to 60 with Graves disease. CDR3s leave out the opening cysteine and the closing phenylalanine or tryptophan. Each record gives: V gene, J gene, clone size, CDR3 protein. Clone size is given for some rows only: seen once, a few or many times, or a class if the clone is expanded.

TRBV12-3/TRBV12-4,TRBJ1-1,many,ASGQGKNTEAF
TRBV14,TRBJ1-5,.,ASSRGGINQPQH
TRBV12-3/TRBV12-4,TRBJ2-1,many,ASSQDLGLAGYNEQF
TRBV12-3/TRBV12-4,TRBJ2-7,.,ASSFWGQGASSYEQY
TRBV5-1,TRBJ1-5,many,ASSLEGQGNQPQH
TRBV6-2/TRBV6-3,TRBJ2-7,few,ASSYGNSLGEQY
TRBV5-6,TRBJ1-4,.,ASSLFDREKLF
TRBV9,TRBJ2-5,many,ASSVGVAVEETQY
TRBV28,TRBJ2-7,.,ASSLREVYEQY
TRBV28,TRBJ2-1,many,ASSSNRGPYNEQF
TRBV27,TRBJ2-7,few,ASSLGSDSIPYEQY
TRBV20-1,TRBJ1-2,.,SVPQGAGGYT
TRBV5-1,TRBJ2-1,.,ASYLSPAVLAGYNEQF
TRBV27,TRBJ1-3,many,ASSLSDPRSGNTIY
TRBV24-1,TRBJ2-5,.,ATSDRLPEETQY
TRBV18,TRBJ2-2,.,ASSPTSGIGGELF
TRBV28,TRBJ2-3,few,ASTRSHTDTQY
TRBV9,TRBJ2-3,.,ASSVGTSRTDTQY
TRBV20-1,TRBJ2-7,.,SARGGQGGYEQY
TRBV4-1,TRBJ2-7,many,ASSQTGQGNGEQY
TRBV28,TRBJ2-1,.,ASTLTGLAGGKDEQF
TRBV2,TRBJ1-2,once,ASSQRDAYGYT
TRBV18,TRBJ2-5,many,ASSPGLQETQY
TRBV5-1,TRBJ2-5,.,ASSPSEVSETQY
TRBV28,TRBJ2-7,few,ASCISYKPASGRVYEQY
TRBV25-1,TRBJ1-5,many,ASKGGPHQPQH
TRBV28,TRBJ1-1,few,ASSSLLNTEAF
TRBV14,TRBJ2-1,.,ASSQSASYNEQF
TRBV28,TRBJ1-1,many,ASSPDITEAF
TRBV13,TRBJ2-1,many,ASSPPGNNEQF
TRBV19,TRBJ2-2,few,ASSIWREVDTGELF
TRBV7-9,TRBJ2-1,few,ASSLTSRPSGINEQF
TRBV9,TRBJ2-5,.,ASSPQQEWETQY
TRBV20-1,TRBJ2-1,many,SAAARGLAMYNEQF
TRBV5-5,TRBJ2-7,.,ASSLEGGRAYEQY
TRBV18,TRBJ2-3,.,ASSPLSTGVGTDTQY
TRBV4-1,TRBJ1-3,many,ASSHNGEPGNTIY
TRBV11-1,TRBJ2-1,many,ASGSGTSGNNEQF
TRBV5-1,TRBJ2-3,few,ASSLAGRVRTDTQY
TRBV7-3,TRBJ1-3,.,ASSSKTATSGNTIY
TRBV7-9,TRBJ2-4,many,ASSLPLTSGREAKNIQY
TRBV20-1,TRBJ2-7,many,SATASGSPYEQY